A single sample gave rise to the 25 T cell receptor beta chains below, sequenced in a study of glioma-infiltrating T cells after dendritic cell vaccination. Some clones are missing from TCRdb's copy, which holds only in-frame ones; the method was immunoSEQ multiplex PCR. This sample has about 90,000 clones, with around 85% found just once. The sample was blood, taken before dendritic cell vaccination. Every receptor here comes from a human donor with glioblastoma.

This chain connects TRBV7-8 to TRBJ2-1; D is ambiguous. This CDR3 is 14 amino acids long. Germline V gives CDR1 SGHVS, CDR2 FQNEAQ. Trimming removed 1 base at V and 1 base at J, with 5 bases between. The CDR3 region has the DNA TGTGCCAGCAGCTTAGGGCAGTCCTACAATGAGCAGTTCTTC. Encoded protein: CASSLGQSYNEQFF.

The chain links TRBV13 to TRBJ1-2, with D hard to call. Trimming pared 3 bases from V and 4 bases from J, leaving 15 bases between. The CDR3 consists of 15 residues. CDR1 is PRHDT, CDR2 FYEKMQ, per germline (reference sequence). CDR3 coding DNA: TGTGCCAGCAGCTTTGCCAGTGGAGGCCTCTATGGCTACACCTTC. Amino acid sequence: CASSFASGGLYGYTF.

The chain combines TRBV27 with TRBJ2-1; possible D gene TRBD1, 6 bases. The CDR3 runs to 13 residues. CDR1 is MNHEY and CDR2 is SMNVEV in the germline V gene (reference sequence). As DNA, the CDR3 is TGTGCAGTCCGGGACATTCTCTACAATGAGCAGTTCTTC. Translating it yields CAVRDILYNEQFF.

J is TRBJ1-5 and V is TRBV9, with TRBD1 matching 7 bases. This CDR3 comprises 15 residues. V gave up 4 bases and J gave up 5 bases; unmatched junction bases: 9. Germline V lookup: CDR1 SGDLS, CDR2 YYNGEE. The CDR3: CASSSGGTEDQPQHF. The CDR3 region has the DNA TGTGCCAGCAGCTCAGGAGGGACAGAGGATCAGCCCCAGCATTTT. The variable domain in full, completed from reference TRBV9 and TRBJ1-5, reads DSGVTQTPKHLITATGQRVTLRCSPRSGDLSVYWYQQSLDQGLQFLIQYYNGEERAKGNILERFSAQQFPDLHSELNLSSLELGDSALYFCASSSGGTEDQPQHFGDGTRLSIL.

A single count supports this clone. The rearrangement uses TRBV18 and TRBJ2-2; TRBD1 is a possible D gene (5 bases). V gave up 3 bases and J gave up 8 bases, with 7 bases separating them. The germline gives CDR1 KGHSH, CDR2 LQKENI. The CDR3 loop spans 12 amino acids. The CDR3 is CASSPGPGELFF. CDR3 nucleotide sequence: TGTGCCAGCTCACCGGGGCCTGGGGAGCTGTTTTTT.

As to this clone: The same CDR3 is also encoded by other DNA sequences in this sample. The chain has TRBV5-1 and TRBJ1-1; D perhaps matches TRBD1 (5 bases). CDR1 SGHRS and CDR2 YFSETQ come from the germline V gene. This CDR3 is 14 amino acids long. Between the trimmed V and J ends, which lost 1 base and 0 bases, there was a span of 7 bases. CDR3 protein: CASSLKGMNTEAFF. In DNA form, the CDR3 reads TGCGCCAGCAGCTTGAAGGGGATGAACACTGAAGCTTTCTTT.

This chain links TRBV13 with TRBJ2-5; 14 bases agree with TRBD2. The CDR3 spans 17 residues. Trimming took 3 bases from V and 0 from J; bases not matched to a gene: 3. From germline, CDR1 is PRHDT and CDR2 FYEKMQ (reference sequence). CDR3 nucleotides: TGTGCCAGCAGCTTGGGACTAGCGGGGGTCTACCAAGAGACCCAGTACTTC. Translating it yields CASSLGLAGVYQETQYF.

The CDR3 region has the DNA TGTGCCAGCAGCGTTACCGGGACAGGGACCGAAAAACTGTTTTTT. Its protein is CASSVTGTGTEKLFF. The rearrangement links TRBV9 to TRBJ1-4; 9 positions match TRBD1. V lost 2 bases, J lost 8 bases, and 7 bases stayed unmatched. The CDR3 is 15 residues long. In germline, CDR1 is SGDLS, CDR2 YYNGEE. The full variable domain, completed using reference TRBV9 and TRBJ1-4, is DSGVTQTPKHLITATGQRVTLRCSPRSGDLSVYWYQQSLDQGLQFLIQYYNGEERAKGNILERFSAQQFPDLHSELNLSSLELGDSALYFCASSVTGTGTEKLFFGSGTQLSVL.

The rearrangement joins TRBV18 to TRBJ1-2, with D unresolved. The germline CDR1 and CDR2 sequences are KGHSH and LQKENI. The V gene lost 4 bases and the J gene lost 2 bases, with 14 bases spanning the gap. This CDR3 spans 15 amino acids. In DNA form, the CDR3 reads TGTGCCAGCTCACTAACCGAAGGAGGGAACTATGGCTACACCTTC. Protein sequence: CASSLTEGGNYGYTF. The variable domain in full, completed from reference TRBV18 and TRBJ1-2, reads NAGVMQNPRHLVRRRGQEARLRCSPMKGHSHVYWYRQLPEEGLKFMVYLQKENIIDESGMPKERFSAEFPKEGPSILRIQQVVRGDSAAYFCASSLTEGGNYGYTFGSGTRLTVV.

The CDR3 sequence is CASSAWEGGTEAFF. The CDR3, as DNA: TGTGCCAGCAGCGCCTGGGAGGGGGGCACTGAAGCTTTCTTT. The J gene is TRBJ1-1, the V gene TRBV9, with D maybe TRBD1 (6 bases). Germline V lookup: CDR1 SGDLS, CDR2 YYNGEE. This CDR3 region has 14 residues. Trimming took 3 bases from V and 4 from J, leaving 13 bases between them.

CDR3 in DNA: TGCGCCAGCAGTGGAGGTCGGAGGCAGGAGGGCTACACCTTC. This encodes CASSGGRRQEGYTF. J is TRBJ1-2 and V is TRBV10-2; D is ambiguous. With 4 bases removed from V and 8 bases from J, the gap between germline ends came to 17 bases. CDR1 WSHSY and CDR2 SAAADI come from the germline V gene. The CDR3 is 14 amino acids.

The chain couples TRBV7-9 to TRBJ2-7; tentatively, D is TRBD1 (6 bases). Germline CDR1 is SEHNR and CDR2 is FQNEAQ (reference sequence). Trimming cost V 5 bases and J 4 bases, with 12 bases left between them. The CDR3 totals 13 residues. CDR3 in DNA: TGTGCCAGCAGCCCCATGCAGGGGTACGAGCAGTACTTC. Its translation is CASSPMQGYEQYF.

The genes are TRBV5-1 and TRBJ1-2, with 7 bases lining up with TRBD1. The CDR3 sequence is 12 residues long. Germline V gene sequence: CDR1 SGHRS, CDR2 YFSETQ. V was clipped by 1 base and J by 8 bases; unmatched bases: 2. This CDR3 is CASSLSGGGYTF. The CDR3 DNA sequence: TGCGCCAGCAGCTTGTCAGGGGGAGGCTACACCTTC. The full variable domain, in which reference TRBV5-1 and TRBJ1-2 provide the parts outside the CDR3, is KAGVTQTPRYLIKTRGQQVTLSCSPISGHRSVSWYQQTPGQGLQFLFEYFSETQRNKGNFPGRFSGRQFSNSRSEMNVSTLELGDSALYLCASSLSGGGYTFGSGTRLTVV.

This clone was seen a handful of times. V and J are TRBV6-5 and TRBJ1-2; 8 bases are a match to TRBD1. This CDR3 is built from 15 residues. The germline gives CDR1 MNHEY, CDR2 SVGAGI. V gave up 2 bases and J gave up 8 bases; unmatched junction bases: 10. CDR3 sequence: CASSYTGQAVGGYTF. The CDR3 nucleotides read TGTGCCAGCAGTTACACGGGACAGGCCGTGGGAGGCTACACCTTC.

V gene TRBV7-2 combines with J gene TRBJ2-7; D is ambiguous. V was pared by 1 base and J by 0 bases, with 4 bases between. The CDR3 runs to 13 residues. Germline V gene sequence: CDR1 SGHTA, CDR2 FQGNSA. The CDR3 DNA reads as TGTGCCAGCAGCTTAGTTAACTCCTACGAGCAGTACTTC. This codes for CASSLVNSYEQYF.

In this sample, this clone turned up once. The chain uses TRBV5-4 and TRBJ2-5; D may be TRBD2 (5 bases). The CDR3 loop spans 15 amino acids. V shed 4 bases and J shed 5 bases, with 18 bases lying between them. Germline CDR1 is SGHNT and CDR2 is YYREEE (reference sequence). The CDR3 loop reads CASSPPRAGMETQYF. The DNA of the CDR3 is TGTGCCAGCAGCCCCCCTCGGGCCGGGATGGAGACCCAGTACTTC.

CDR3 DNA: TGCGCCAGCAGCCCGACCCGGGACAGGGTAGAGCTAGCTTGGTACGAGCAGTACTTC. Translating gives CASSPTRDRVELAWYEQYF. This rearrangement joins TRBV4-1 to TRBJ2-7; 9 bases map to TRBD1. Germline values: CDR1 MGHRA, CDR2 YSYEKL. CDR3 length: 19 residues. The J segment lost 4 bases and the V segment lost 4 bases, leaving 20 bases of the junction unmatched.

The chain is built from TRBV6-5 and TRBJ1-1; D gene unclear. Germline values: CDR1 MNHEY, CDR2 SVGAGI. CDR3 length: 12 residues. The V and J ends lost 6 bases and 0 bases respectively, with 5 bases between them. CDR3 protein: CASSEMNTEAFF. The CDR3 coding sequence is TGTGCCAGCAGCGAGATGAACACTGAAGCTTTCTTT.

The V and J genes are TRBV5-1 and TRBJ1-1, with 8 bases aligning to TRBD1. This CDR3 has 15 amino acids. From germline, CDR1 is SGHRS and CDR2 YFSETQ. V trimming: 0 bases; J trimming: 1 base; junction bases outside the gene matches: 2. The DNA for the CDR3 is TGCGCCAGCAGCTTGGCCGGGACAGGGAACACTGAAGCTTTCTTT. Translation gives CASSLAGTGNTEAFF.

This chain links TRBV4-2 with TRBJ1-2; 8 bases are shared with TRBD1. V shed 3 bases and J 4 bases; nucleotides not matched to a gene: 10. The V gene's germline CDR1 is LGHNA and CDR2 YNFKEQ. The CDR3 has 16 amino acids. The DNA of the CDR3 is TGTGCCAGCAGCCATGAAGTTAGCGGACAGGGCTATGGCTACACCTTC. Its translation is CASSHEVSGQGYGYTF.

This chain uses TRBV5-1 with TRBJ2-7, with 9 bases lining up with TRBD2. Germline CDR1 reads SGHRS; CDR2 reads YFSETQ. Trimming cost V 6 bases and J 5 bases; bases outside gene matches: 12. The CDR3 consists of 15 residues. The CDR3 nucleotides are TGCGCCAGCAAGGATTTAGCGGGGGCAGGTAACGAGCAGTACTTC. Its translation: CASKDLAGAGNEQYF.

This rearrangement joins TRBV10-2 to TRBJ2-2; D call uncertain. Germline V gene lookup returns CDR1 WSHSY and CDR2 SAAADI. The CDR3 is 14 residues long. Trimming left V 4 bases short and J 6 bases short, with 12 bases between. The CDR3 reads CASSAARVSGELFF. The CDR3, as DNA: TGCGCCAGCAGTGCCGCTCGGGTGTCCGGGGAGCTGTTTTTT.

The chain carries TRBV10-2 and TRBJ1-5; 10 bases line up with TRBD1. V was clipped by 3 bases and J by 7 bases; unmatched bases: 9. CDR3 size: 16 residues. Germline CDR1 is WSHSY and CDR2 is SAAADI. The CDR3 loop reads CASSDPGQGVRQPQHF. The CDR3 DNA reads TGCGCCAGCAGTGATCCCGGACAGGGGGTCCGGCAGCCCCAGCATTTT.

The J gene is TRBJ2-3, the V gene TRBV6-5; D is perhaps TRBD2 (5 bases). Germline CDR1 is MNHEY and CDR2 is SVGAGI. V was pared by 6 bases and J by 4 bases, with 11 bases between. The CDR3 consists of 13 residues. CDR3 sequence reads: CASRPLGADTQYF. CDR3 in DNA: TGTGCCAGCAGACCCCTCGGGGCAGATACGCAGTATTTT.

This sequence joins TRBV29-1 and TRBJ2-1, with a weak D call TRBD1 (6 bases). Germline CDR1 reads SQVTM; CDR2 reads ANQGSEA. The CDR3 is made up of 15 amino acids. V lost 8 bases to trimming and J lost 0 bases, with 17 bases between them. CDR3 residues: CSLVLGQSSYNEQFF. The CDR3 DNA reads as TGCAGCCTCGTACTTGGACAGAGCTCCTACAATGAGCAGTTCTTC.